This entry is about one T cell receptor (beta chain). Its antigen is not yet known. Base qualities are not at hand, and no much larger clone is one base apart. In the prospective study, participants were 18 to 89 years old, resided in 25 or so geographic areas of the United States, and were enrolled through a virtual design. Cohort assignment in the prospective study relied on participant-reported clinical history from a screening survey and a study questionnaire. For ImmuneRACE Cohort 3, a participant was defined as recovered based on two consecutive negative NP/OP PCR tests, clearance by a healthcare professional, or resolution of symptoms. In the prospective study, whole blood, serum and a nasopharyngeal or oropharyngeal swab were collected from each participant by mobile phlebotomists. Prospective study participants could optionally give additional blood draws and questionnaires over an approximately 2-month period. Before DNA extraction, prospective study blood samples were shipped either frozen or at room temperature.

TCRbeta CDR3 regions were amplified from genomic DNA using the immunoSEQ Assay, a bias-controlled multiplex PCR. The original pipeline was this. The number of nucleated cells in each sample was estimated by amplification of reference gene primers within the assay. To quantify the absolute abundance of each unique TCRbeta CDR3 rearrangement, sequence reads were collapsed and filtered. For each sample, productive Simpson clonality was calculated as the square root of Simpson's diversity index across productive rearrangements. TCRdb's version of the immuneACCESS table is confined to in-frame rearrangements and falls short of the full clone set. An unresolved V gene accounts for under half of the shortfall where checked; the remainder is of unknown origin. V, J and clone size were drawn from that table, and D and trimming were deduced from the DNA. Recorded for this sample are about 400,000 clones; roughly 91% of them occurred a single time. 1.7% of the sample belongs to the ten largest clones.

These data come from a study of blood T cell repertoires in COVID-19 (dated by TCRdb to about 2020). Study-wide context: Samples from collaborators originated in the United States, Italy and Spain and spanned both the acute and convalescent phases of COVID-19. The prospective study material was composed of cDNA or gDNA derived from T cells, B-cell-depleted T cells, or PBMCs. Subjects who had been exposed to COVID-19, were actively infected with it, or had recovered from it provided the deeply sampled blood TCRbeta repertoires that made up the dataset. The repertoires were made available in a free public database intended to serve as a resource for research on the immune response to SARS-CoV-2. The samples were drawn from two sources: the first 160 participants of the ongoing ImmuneRACE study, and fewer than 1,500 subjects contributed by 6 global collaborators. Sample metadata almost always included a de-identified subject ID, COVID-19 status, age in years and sex. HLA class I and class II types, where available, came from metadata supplied by the sample provider rather than from assay-based typing.

Taken from cysteine to phenylalanine, the CDR3 has 15 residues. Only the CDR3 region is kept as DNA, spanning 45 bases read in frame from base 1. CDR1 MNHEY and CDR2 SVGAGI are derived from the germline V gene. A distance of 11 bases separates the germline ends of V and J, which lose 4 bases and 0 bases respectively. Results and caveats for the whole study, not just this receptor: The amount of clinical and demographic metadata varied by source and participant and was provided uncurated.

The receptor was isolated from a woman aged 30 to 39 who had recovered from COVID-19. This chain joins TRBV6-5 to TRBJ2-3; the D gene is perhaps TRBD1, from 6 matching bases. The sequencing sample was made of PBMCs or T cells enriched from blood (not recorded which). The CDR3 reads as follows: CASSSGEGSTDTQYF. The DNA sequence reads TGTGCCAGCAGTTCAGGGGAAGGCAGCACAGATACGCAGTATTTT.